This T cell receptor beta chain appears in the sequencing data of a study of cytomegalovirus exposure and HLA in healthy donors. Overall study results and limits: Within the data, a cluster of highly shared sequence variants was likely a sequencing artifact. The study put some 150 TCR beta chains on its list as cytomegalovirus-associated. A link between a missense DCLRE1C variant and TCR beta V- and J-gene trimming emerged from a later analysis.

Healthy bone marrow donors supplied every sample. As concerns this clone: Its target is unknown.

V gave up 0 bases and J gave up 0 bases, with 7 bases separating them. CDR3 length equals 15 residues. Germline V gives CDR1 SGHRS, CDR2 YFSETQ. PCR amplification relied on 60 Vbeta primers (plus 13 Jbeta primers). TCRdb's table, derived via immunoSEQ multiplex PCR, lists solely in-frame clones and lacks some. The sample has 40,000 to 50,000 clones; the top ten hold approximately 1%. The sequenced material came from PBMCs. The TCR sequence derives from a woman in her thirties or forties in good health and CMV-seronegative. This chain uses TRBV5-1 with TRBJ1-3, with a possible D match to TRBD1 (5 bases). DNA of the CDR3: TGCGCCAGCAGCTTGGTCGGGGGCTCTGGAAACACCATATATTTT. This codes for CASSLVGGSGNTIYF. The full variable domain, with the rest looked up from reference TRBV5-1 and TRBJ1-3, is KAGVTQTPRYLIKTRGQQVTLSCSPISGHRSVSWYQQTPGQGLQFLFEYFSETQRNKGNFPGRFSGRQFSNSRSEMNVSTLELGDSALYLCASSLVGGSGNTIYFGEGSWLTVV.